This is a list of T cell receptor beta chains from one sample in a study of blood T cell dynamics during melanoma immunotherapy. The protocol was immunoSEQ multiplex PCR, while the TCRdb copy is restricted to in-frame clones and leaves out a portion. This sample has roughly 11,000 clones, with around four fifths found just once. Sequences were derived from blood, sampled from a patient treated with checkpoint blockade. These receptors all stem from a human donor with melanoma. The CDR3 runs from the conserved cysteine through the conserved F or W. The D gene is left open where the match is weak. Not every row has a clone size; where given, it reads once, few, many or a size class.

clone_size j_call d_call v_call cdr3_aa cdr3_nt
once TRBJ1-5 . TRBV7-2 CASSQEGVSYSNQPQHF TGTGCCAGCAGCCAAGAGGGGGTCAGTTATAGCAATCAGCCCCAGCATTTT
few TRBJ1-2 . TRBV28 CASSTGTRGYTF TGTGCCAGCAGTACGGGAACGAGAGGCTACACCTTC
. TRBJ1-5 . TRBV10-3 CAISAQGGNQPQHF TGTGCCATCAGTGCACAGGGTGGCAATCAGCCCCAGCATTTT
. TRBJ1-1 . TRBV2 CASRKRGLNTEAFF TGTGCCAGCAGGAAAAGGGGTTTGAACACTGAAGCTTTCTTT
. TRBJ1-5 . TRBV28 CASTSAGRFNQPQHF TGTGCCAGCACCTCGGCAGGGAGATTCAATCAGCCCCAGCATTTT
. TRBJ2-1 TRBD2 TRBV7-6 CASSFQASGGHEQFF TGTGCCAGCAGCTTTCAGGCTAGCGGGGGCCATGAGCAGTTCTTC
. TRBJ2-5 TRBD2 TRBV27 CASSLSASGGFQETQYF TGTGCCAGCAGTTTATCAGCTAGCGGGGGGTTCCAAGAGACCCAGTACTTC
. TRBJ1-1 TRBD1 TRBV6-1 CASSEGLTGSNTEAFF TGTGCCAGCAGTGAGGGTTTGACAGGGTCGAACACTGAAGCTTTCTTT
. TRBJ1-1 . TRBV7-9 CASSPAGPRGAFF TGTGCCAGCAGCCCAGCGGGACCCCGGGGAGCTTTCTTT
. TRBJ2-7 TRBD2 TRBV7-8 CASSSGGLAGGTYEQYF TGTGCCAGCAGCTCAGGTGGGCTAGCGGGAGGGACCTACGAGCAGTACTTC
once TRBJ1-1 TRBD1 TRBV29-1 CSVDRGGWIGNTEAFF TGCAGCGTCGACAGGGGCGGGTGGATCGGGAACACTGAAGCTTTCTTT
. TRBJ1-2 . TRBV29-1 CSVEDQGIYGYTF TGCAGCGTTGAAGATCAAGGGATCTATGGCTACACCTTC
. TRBJ1-3 . TRBV28 CASSLPGTQIRNTVYF TGTGCCAGCAGTCTACCCGGGACTCAGATTCGAAACACCGTATATTTT
. TRBJ2-1 . TRBV5-6 CASSPQRGIEQFF TGTGCCAGCAGCCCCCAGAGGGGAATTGAGCAGTTCTTC
. TRBJ2-3 . TRBV2 CASSEGVVTDTQYF TGTGCCAGCAGTGAGGGGGTGGTCACAGATACGCAGTATTTT
once TRBJ1-5 TRBD1 TRBV28 CASSFASRGRGLQPQHF TGTGCCAGCAGTTTTGCGTCCAGGGGGCGAGGATTACAGCCCCAGCATTTT
. TRBJ1-4 . TRBV2 CASRRWGANSEKLFF TGTGCCAGCAGGAGGTGGGGGGCAAATTCTGAAAAACTGTTTTTT
once TRBJ2-3 . TRBV19 CASSTPWTDTQYF TGTGCCAGTAGTACCCCCTGGACAGATACGCAGTATTTT
. TRBJ2-5 . TRBV30 CAWSVSRGEETQYF TGTGCCTGGAGTGTAAGCAGGGGGGAAGAGACCCAGTACTTC
. TRBJ1-3 . TRBV14 CASSLTGNTIYF TGTGCCAGCAGCCTGACTGGAAACACCATATATTTT
. TRBJ2-7 . TRBV9 CASFLVGYEQYF TGTGCCAGTTTTCTAGTAGGTTACGAGCAGTACTTC
. TRBJ2-7 TRBD1 TRBV29-1 CSVGTGREQYF TGCAGCGTGGGGACAGGGCGGGAGCAGTACTTC